This entry lists 32 T cell receptor beta chains sequenced from one sample in a study of T-cell reconstitution after alpha-beta-depleted transplantation in children. Unique molecular identifiers were built into the TCRbeta library. MiXCR, run by TCRdb on the PCR reads, gives a single entry per CDR3 protein. The sample lists about 610,000 distinct CDR3 sequences; about 10% were seen once. This specimen was PBMCs from the stem cell graft donor, taken from the stem cell graft. All receptors derive from a human donor who donated a stem cell graft to a child with acute myeloid leukemia.

This clonotype was found a few times. The V gene is TRBV5-1, the J gene TRBJ2-1; D not certain. Per germline, CDR1 SGHRS and CDR2 YFSETQ. Trimming stripped 0 bases from V and 8 bases from J, with 9 bases between. CDR3 size: 13 residues. The CDR3 region is CASSLASADEQFF. CDR3 bases: TGCGCCAGCAGCTTGGCCTCGGCGGATGAGCAGTTCTTC.

The chain joins TRBV28 to TRBJ2-3; tentatively, D is TRBD1 or TRBD2 (5 bases each). V was shortened by 0 bases and J by 0 bases, with 13 bases between the two germline ends. Germline V gene data show CDR1 as MDHEN and CDR2 as SYDVKM. This CDR3 is built from 17 residues. CDR3 region: CASSLWSGARSTDTQYF. CDR3 DNA: TGTGCCAGCAGTTTATGGTCCGGGGCCCGTAGCACAGATACGCAGTATTTT.

This clonotype showed up just a few times. CDR3 DNA sequence: TGCAGTGCAGACTCCTCTGGACAATCGAATGAAAAACTGTTTTTT. It translates to CSADSSGQSNEKLFF. The chain is built from TRBV20-1 and TRBJ1-4, with D possibly matching TRBD1 (5 bases). From germline, CDR1 is DFQATT and CDR2 SNEGSKA (reference sequence). Trimming pared 6 bases from V and 5 bases from J, leaving 19 bases between. The CDR3 contains 15 residues.

This clonotype turned up a few times. The rearrangement links TRBV29-1 to TRBJ2-5; 9 bases align to TRBD1. The germline CDR1 and CDR2 sequences are SQVTM and ANQGSEA. J lost 4 bases, V lost 7 bases, and 7 bases had no gene match. The CDR3 is made up of 13 amino acids. This CDR3 is CSAHRGRRETQYF. The CDR3 DNA is TGCAGCGCCCACAGGGGGCGGAGAGAGACCCAGTACTTC.

The V call is TRBV25-1, the J call TRBJ2-3, with TRBD2 matching over 7 bases. After removal of 6 bases from V and 3 bases from J, the junction contained 3 bases not matched to a gene. The CDR3 is 13 amino acids. Germline V gives CDR1 MGHDK, CDR2 SYGVNS. CDR3 protein: CASRRETTDTQYF. Here the CDR3 DNA reads TGTGCCAGCAGGCGGGAGACAACAGATACGCAGTATTTT.

The V and J genes are TRBV5-1 and TRBJ2-7; TRBD2 might be the D (5 bases). This CDR3 spans 13 amino acids. The V and J ends lost 2 bases and 5 bases respectively, with 11 bases between them. Germline values: CDR1 SGHRS, CDR2 YFSETQ. The CDR3 here is CASSFPGVHEQYF. The CDR3 DNA follows: TGCGCCAGCAGCTTCCCCGGGGTCCACGAGCAGTACTTC.

The chain couples TRBV6-6 to TRBJ1-3; D gene ambiguous. The CDR3 extends over 12 amino acids. Germline loops: CDR1 MNHNY, CDR2 SVGAGI (reference sequence). Trimming cost V 9 bases and J 2 bases, with 8 bases left between them. As DNA, the CDR3 is TGTGCCAGTTGGGTAGCTGGAAACACCATATATTTT. It specifies CASWVAGNTIYF.

This clonotype appeared a few times. This rearrangement joins TRBV29-1 to TRBJ2-7; 8 nucleotides align to TRBD2. V was clipped by 4 bases and J by 0 bases; unmatched bases: 11. Germline lookup yields CDR1 SQVTM and CDR2 ANQGSEA. CDR3 length equals 16 residues. The CDR3 DNA follows: TGCAGCGTTGGGCCCCGGGAGGGCCGGAGCTCCTACGAGCAGTACTTC. This encodes CSVGPREGRSSYEQYF.

This clonotype showed up many times. The rearrangement joins TRBV20-1 to TRBJ2-1; D possibly corresponds to TRBD2 (6 bases). The V and J ends lost 3 bases and 10 bases respectively, with 16 bases between them. Per the germline V gene, CDR1 is DFQATT and CDR2 is SNEGSKA (reference sequence). This CDR3 comprises 13 residues. The CDR3 spells CSASGTQTLEQFF. In DNA form, the CDR3 reads TGCAGTGCTAGCGGGACTCAGACTTTGGAGCAGTTCTTC.

The V gene is TRBV20-1, the J gene TRBJ2-2; unclear D gene. The CDR3 runs to 13 residues. Trimming cost V 2 bases and J 8 bases, with 12 bases left between them. The germline V gene has CDR1 DFQATT and CDR2 SNEGSKA (reference sequence). The DNA for the CDR3 is TGCAGTGCTAGATCCTGGACCGGAGGGGAGCTGTTTTTT. Protein sequence: CSARSWTGGELFF.

In its sample, this clonotype was seen a few times. CDR3 loop: CASSGGQGADEQYF. CDR3 bases: TGCGCCAGCAGCGGGGGACAGGGGGCCGACGAGCAGTACTTC. The J gene is TRBJ2-7, the V gene TRBV4-3, with 12 bases matching TRBD1. The germline CDR1 and CDR2 sequences are LGHNA and YSLEER. V lost 5 bases and J lost 5; bases outside the gene matches: 4. The CDR3 covers 14 residues.

This clonotype appeared many times. This sequence joins TRBV20-1 and TRBJ2-3; D is undetermined. The length of the CDR3 is 13 residues. Germline loops: CDR1 DFQATT, CDR2 SNEGSKA (reference sequence). Trimming removed 2 bases from V and 3 bases from J, with 9 bases in between. CDR3 region: CSARFSVTDTQYF. The DNA for the CDR3 is TGCAGTGCTAGATTTTCCGTAACAGATACGCAGTATTTT.

This clonotype was recorded a few times. The CDR3 here is CASSRQGTEQFF. The DNA of the CDR3 is TGTGCCAGCAGCCGGCAGGGGACTGAGCAGTTCTTC. The chain employs TRBV12-3 or TRBV12-4 and TRBJ2-1; TRBD1 is a possible D gene (6 bases). The CDR3 has 12 residues. Trimming removed 6 bases at V and 9 bases at J, with 12 bases between.

This clonotype was counted only a few times. V and J are TRBV20-1 and TRBJ2-1; a weak D match, TRBD2 (7 bases). The V end lost 6 bases, the J end lost 6 bases, and 15 bases lay between the germline ends. This CDR3 spans 13 amino acids. Looked up from germline, CDR1 is DFQATT and CDR2 is SNEGSKA (reference sequence). Here the CDR3 DNA reads TGCAGTGCAGGGGGAGGGCCTCTCAATGAGCAGTTCTTC. Its translation: CSAGGGPLNEQFF.

This clonotype has at least ten counts. The rearrangement joins TRBV5-1 to TRBJ2-3; 8 bases line up with TRBD2. Germline V gene sequence: CDR1 SGHRS, CDR2 YFSETQ. V lost 4 bases to trimming and J lost 5 bases; unmatched junction nucleotides: 9. The CDR3 spans 15 residues. CDR3 in amino acids: CASSPGGTTVDTQYF. The CDR3 coding sequence is TGCGCCAGCAGCCCGGGGGGGACTACGGTAGATACGCAGTATTTT. The full variable domain, with the rest looked up from reference TRBV5-1 and TRBJ2-3, is KAGVTQTPRYLIKTRGQQVTLSCSPISGHRSVSWYQQTPGQGLQFLFEYFSETQRNKGNFPGRFSGRQFSNSRSEMNVSTLELGDSALYLCASSPGGTTVDTQYFGPGTRLTVL.

V and J are TRBV7-2 and TRBJ1-5, with TRBD1 matching 8 bases. Germline trimming cut 4 bases from V and 1 base from J; bases unmatched to any gene: 6. This CDR3 contains 16 residues. CDR1 and CDR2 from the germline V gene are SGHTA and FQGNSA. The CDR3 loop reads CASSYSGGASNQPQHF. CDR3 nucleotide sequence: TGTGCCAGCAGCTACTCAGGGGGCGCGAGCAATCAGCCCCAGCATTTT.

The genes are TRBV29-1 and TRBJ2-3, with TRBD2 matching over 7 bases. In germline, CDR1 is SQVTM, CDR2 ANQGSEA. CDR3 length: 12 amino acids. The J segment lost 6 bases and the V segment lost 7 bases, leaving 7 bases of the junction unmatched. CDR3 nucleotides: TGCAGCGCCGTTACCGGGGGGGATACGCAGTATTTT. Protein sequence: CSAVTGGDTQYF.

This clonotype was detected many times. The genes are TRBV20-1 and TRBJ1-1, with D hard to call. Between the trimmed V and J ends, which lost 6 bases and 1 base, there was a span of 15 bases. The CDR3 has 14 residues. The germline V gene encodes CDR1 DFQATT and CDR2 SNEGSKA (reference sequence). CDR3 DNA: TGCAGTGCCGGACTGCCCCTTAGGAACACTGAAGCTTTCTTT. Translation gives CSAGLPLRNTEAFF.

This clonotype was recorded at least ten times. The chain uses TRBV6-5 and TRBJ2-7, with D unresolved. The CDR3 sequence is 12 residues long. Germline CDR1 MNHEY, CDR2 SVGAGI. Trimming removed 9 bases at V and 4 bases at J, with 13 bases between. The CDR3 DNA sequence: TGTGCCAGGGCGGTAGGGATATACGAGCAGTACTTC. Translation gives CARAVGIYEQYF.

The rearrangement uses TRBV20-1 and TRBJ2-4; TRBD1 or TRBD2 may be the D gene (5 bases each). Trimming pared 3 bases from V and 0 bases from J, leaving 9 bases between. There are 14 residues in the CDR3. CDR1 and CDR2 (germline): DFQATT, SNEGSKA (reference sequence). The CDR3 nucleotides read TGCAGTGCTAGGGGGGACCTAGCCAAAAACATTCAGTACTTC. It yields the protein CSARGDLAKNIQYF.

J is TRBJ2-1 and V is TRBV5-1, with TRBD2 matching over 12 bases. The V gene's germline CDR1 is SGHRS and CDR2 YFSETQ. V lost 0 bases and J lost 9; bases outside the gene matches: 4. The CDR3 has 15 residues. CDR3 nucleotides: TGCGCCAGCAGCTTGGAACTAGCGGGGGGCAGTGAGCAGTTCTTC. It yields the protein CASSLELAGGSEQFF.

This clonotype was observed many times. The chain has TRBV28 and TRBJ2-5; a weak D match, TRBD2 (6 bases). CDR1 and CDR2 (germline): MDHEN, SYDVKM. The CDR3 length is 10 residues. Trimming shortened V by 10 bases and J by 5 bases, and 8 bases separated the two germline ends. The CDR3 is CATGVETQYF. CDR3 nucleotides: TGTGCCACGGGGGTGGAGACCCAGTACTTC.

This clonotype was recorded a few times. This chain links TRBV30 with TRBJ2-3, with D unclear. The CDR3 extends over 15 amino acids. V shed 2 bases and J shed 0 bases, with 12 bases lying between them. From germline, CDR1 is GTSNPN and CDR2 SVGIG (reference sequence). CDR3: CAWSTRRLSTDTQYF. CDR3 bases: TGTGCCTGGAGTACTCGACGGCTAAGCACAGATACGCAGTATTTT. Full variable domain (remainder filled in from reference TRBV30 and TRBJ2-3): SQTIHQWPATLVQPVGSPLSLECTVEGTSNPNLYWYRQAAGRGLQLLFYSVGIGQISSEVPQNLSASRPQDRQFILSSKKLLLSDSGFYLCAWSTRRLSTDTQYFGPGTRLTVL.

This chain joins TRBV2 and TRBJ2-5; possibly TRBD2 for D (7 bases). The CDR3 totals 15 residues. Germline CDR1 is SNHLY and CDR2 is FYNNEI. V dropped 3 bases and J dropped 3 bases, with 14 bases sitting between them. CDR3 nucleotides: TGTGCCAGCAGTGAGCTGGGGGCGGGAGAAGAGACCCAGTACTTC. It yields the protein CASSELGAGEETQYF. The full variable domain, rest sourced from reference TRBV2 and TRBJ2-5, is EPEVTQTPSHQVTQMGQEVILRCVPISNHLYFYWYRQILGQKVEFLVSFYNNEISEKSEIFDDQFSVERPDGSNFTLKIRSTKLEDSAMYFCASSELGAGEETQYFGPGTRLLVL.

The DNA of the CDR3 is TGCGCCAGCAGCCTTTCCGGGACTCTAAGCAGGGAGCAGTTCTTC. Encoded protein: CASSLSGTLSREQFF. V gene TRBV4-1 combines with J gene TRBJ2-1; tentatively, D is TRBD2 (6 bases). The CDR3 is made up of 15 amino acids. With 4 bases removed from V and 10 bases from J, the gap between germline ends came to 20 bases. Germline loops: CDR1 MGHRA, CDR2 YSYEKL.

This clonotype was found many times. The chain carries TRBV4-2 and TRBJ2-7, with TRBD1 matching 10 bases. Germline assignment: CDR1 LGHNA and CDR2 YNFKEQ. Trimming cost V 1 base and J 2 bases; bases outside gene matches: 5. CDR3 length: 16 amino acids. CDR3 nucleotide sequence: TGTGCCAGCAGCCAAGGGGGGACAGGGGCAGCCTACGAGCAGTACTTC. Translated: CASSQGGTGAAYEQYF.

This clonotype was recorded a few times. The chain has TRBV29-1 and TRBJ1-2; D gene unclear. The ends were cut back, 1 base at V and 3 bases at J, with 15 bases in the middle. The germline CDR1 and CDR2 sequences are SQVTM and ANQGSEA. The CDR3 extends over 15 amino acids. The DNA for the CDR3 is TGCAGCGTTGAAGGGTCGGTGCCCGGGGACTATGGCTACACCTTC. As protein: CSVEGSVPGDYGYTF.

At least ten counts were recorded for this clonotype. The chain carries TRBV27 and TRBJ2-5; 8 nucleotides align to TRBD2. The J segment lost 2 bases and the V segment lost 3 bases, leaving 5 bases of the junction unmatched. In germline, CDR1 is MNHEY, CDR2 SMNVEV (reference sequence). This CDR3 has 15 residues. CDR3 residues: CASSFRGGTQETQYF. CDR3 nucleotide sequence: TGTGCCAGCAGTTTCCGGGGGGGGACGCAAGAGACCCAGTACTTC.

In this sample, this clonotype turned up a few times. The genes are TRBV30 and TRBJ1-1; D gene ambiguous. The CDR3 is made up of 13 amino acids. The V end lost 8 bases, the J end lost 1 base, and 14 bases lay between the germline ends. Per the germline V gene, CDR1 is GTSNPN and CDR2 is SVGIG (reference sequence). The CDR3 nucleotides read TGTGCCCGCTCCTCGGGTAGGAACACTGAAGCTTTCTTT. The encoded protein is CARSSGRNTEAFF. The full variable domain, in which reference TRBV30 and TRBJ1-1 provide the parts outside the CDR3, is SQTIHQWPATLVQPVGSPLSLECTVEGTSNPNLYWYRQAAGRGLQLLFYSVGIGQISSEVPQNLSASRPQDRQFILSSKKLLLSDSGFYLCARSSGRNTEAFFGQGTRLTVV.

There are a few counts of this clonotype. The genes are TRBV7-2 and TRBJ1-5, with TRBD1 identical over 9 bases. J was trimmed by 6 bases and V by 4 bases; bases with no gene match: 4. CDR3 size: 14 residues. Germline CDR1 reads SGHTA; CDR2 reads FQGNSA. The CDR3 DNA follows: TGTGCCAGCAGCTCCAGGACAGGGGTTCAGCCCCAGCATTTT. This encodes CASSSRTGVQPQHF.

At least ten counts were recorded for this clonotype. V usage is TRBV5-1 and J usage is TRBJ2-3; TRBD2 agrees at 9 bases. The CDR3 totals 17 residues. V was pared by 0 bases and J by 2 bases, with 7 bases of the junction left unmatched. From germline, CDR1 is SGHRS and CDR2 YFSETQ. CDR3 DNA sequence: TGCGCCAGCAGCTTGGCGGGACTAGCCCGCAACACAGATACGCAGTATTTT. It is translated as CASSLAGLARNTDTQYF. The variable domain in full, with the rest retrieved from reference TRBV5-1 and TRBJ2-3, is KAGVTQTPRYLIKTRGQQVTLSCSPISGHRSVSWYQQTPGQGLQFLFEYFSETQRNKGNFPGRFSGRQFSNSRSEMNVSTLELGDSALYLCASSLAGLARNTDTQYFGPGTRLTVL.

V and J are TRBV20-1 and TRBJ1-2; TRBD1 aligns across 8 bases. Trimming took 3 bases from V and 5 from J; bases not matched to a gene: 8. This CDR3 is built from 14 residues. The germline V gene encodes CDR1 DFQATT and CDR2 SNEGSKA (reference sequence). DNA of the CDR3: TGCAGTGCTAGTCCCGGGGACAGGTCGTATGGCTACACCTTC. As protein: CSASPGDRSYGYTF.